This T cell receptor (beta chain) was found in a study of blood T cell repertoires in COVID-19 (dated by TCRdb to 2018 to 2021). Broadly, across the study: Samples covering the acute and convalescent phases of COVID-19 were provided by collaborators in the United States, Italy and Spain. The material from the prospective study consisted of cDNA or gDNA derived from T cells, B-cell-depleted T cells, or PBMCs. Subjects who had been exposed to COVID-19, were actively infected with it, or had recovered from it provided the deeply sampled blood TCRbeta repertoires that made up the dataset. The repertoires were made available in a free public database intended to serve as a resource for research on the immune response to SARS-CoV-2. The samples were drawn from the first 160 participants of the ongoing ImmuneRACE study and from 1,200 or so subjects provided by 6 global collaborators. A de-identified subject ID, COVID-19 status, age in years and sex were almost always included in the sample metadata. Where available, HLA class I and class II types were obtained from metadata supplied by the sample provider rather than from assay-based typing.

The cysteine opens and the phenylalanine closes a CDR3 of 18 amino acids. Only the CDR3 part of the read is kept: 54 bases, read in frame from the first base. V and J are trimmed by 3 bases and 3 bases, and the gene matches miss 9 bases of the junction. CDR1 and CDR2, looked up from the germline V gene, are ENHRY and SYGVKD. General study outcomes and caveats: How much clinical and demographic metadata was included differed by source and by participant, and the metadata was provided uncurated.

Whole blood was collected in K2EDTA tubes by collaborating institutions according to the institutions' own protocols. For TCRbeta analysis, collaborators shipped samples as frozen whole blood, isolated PBMCs, or DNA extracted from either of those sample types. The immunoSEQ Assay, a bias-controlled multiplex PCR, was used to amplify TCRbeta CDR3 regions from genomic DNA. The source study handled its data this way. The number of nucleated cells in each sample was estimated from the amplification of reference gene primers within the assay. Sequence reads were collapsed and filtered to measure the absolute abundance of every unique TCRbeta CDR3 rearrangement. Productive Simpson clonality was computed per sample as the square root of Simpson's diversity index over productive rearrangements. TCRdb took this table from immuneACCESS and kept in-frame rearrangements with V and J called. Such tables lack part of the clones; where checked against another copy, unresolved V genes explain under half of the gap, and the rest is unexplained. For V, J and clone size, that table is used; D and trimming come from the DNA. Recorded for this sample are some 150,000 clones; 75% to 90% of them occurred a single time. The leading ten clones occupy more than 2% of the sample.

On this clone: This receptor's antigen is unknown. Base-call qualities are not available, and no considerably larger clone is one nucleotide away.

The specimen sequenced was peripheral blood. The TCR sequence derives from a woman aged 70-85 years with acute or convalescent COVID-19. This chain joins TRBV10-3 to TRBJ1-5, with 12 bases in between that match TRBD1. CDR3 region: CAISDHRDRGLDNQPQHF. The DNA sequence is as follows: TGTGCCATCAGTGATCACCGGGACAGGGGGCTTGACAATCAGCCCCAGCATTTT.